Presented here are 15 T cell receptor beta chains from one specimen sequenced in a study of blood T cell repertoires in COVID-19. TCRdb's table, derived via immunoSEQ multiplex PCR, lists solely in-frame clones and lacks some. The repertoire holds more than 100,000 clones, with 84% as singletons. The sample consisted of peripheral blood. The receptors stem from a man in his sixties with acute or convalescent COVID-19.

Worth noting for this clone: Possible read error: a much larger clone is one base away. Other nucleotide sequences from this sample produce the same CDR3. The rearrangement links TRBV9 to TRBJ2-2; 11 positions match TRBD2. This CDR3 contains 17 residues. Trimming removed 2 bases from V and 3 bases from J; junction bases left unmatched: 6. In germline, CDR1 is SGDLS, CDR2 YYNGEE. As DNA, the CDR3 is TGTGCCAGCAGCGTGATAGCGGGAGGGCCTGACACCGGGGAGCTGTTTTTT. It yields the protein CASSVIAGGPDTGELFF. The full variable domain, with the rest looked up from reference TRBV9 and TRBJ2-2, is DSGVTQTPKHLITATGQRVTLRCSPRSGDLSVYWYQQSLDQGLQFLIQYYNGEERAKGNILERFSAQQFPDLHSELNLSSLELGDSALYFCASSVIAGGPDTGELFFGEGSRLTVL.

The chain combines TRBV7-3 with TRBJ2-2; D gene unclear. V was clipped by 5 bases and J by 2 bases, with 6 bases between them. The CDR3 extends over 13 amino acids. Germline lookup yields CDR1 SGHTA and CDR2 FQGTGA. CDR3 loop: CASSPSNTGELFF. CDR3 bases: TGTGCCAGCAGCCCATCAAACACCGGGGAGCTGTTTTTT.

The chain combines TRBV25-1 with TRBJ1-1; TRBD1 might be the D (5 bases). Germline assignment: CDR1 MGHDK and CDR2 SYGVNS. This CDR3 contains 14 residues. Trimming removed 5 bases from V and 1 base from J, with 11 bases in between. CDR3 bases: TGTGCCAGCAGTCCTCAGGGTTCGAACACTGAAGCTTTCTTT. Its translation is CASSPQGSNTEAFF.

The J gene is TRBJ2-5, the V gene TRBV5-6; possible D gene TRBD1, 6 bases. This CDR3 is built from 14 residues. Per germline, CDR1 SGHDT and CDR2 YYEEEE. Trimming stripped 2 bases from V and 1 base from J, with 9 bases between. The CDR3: CASSFMGAQETQYF. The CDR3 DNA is TGTGCCAGCAGCTTTATGGGGGCCCAAGAGACCCAGTACTTC.

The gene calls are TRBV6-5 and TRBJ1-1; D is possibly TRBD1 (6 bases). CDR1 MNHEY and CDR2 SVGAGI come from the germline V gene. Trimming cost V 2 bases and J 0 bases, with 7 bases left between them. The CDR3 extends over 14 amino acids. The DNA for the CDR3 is TGTGCCAGCAGTTACAGGGGGTTGAACACTGAAGCTTTCTTT. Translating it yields CASSYRGLNTEAFF.

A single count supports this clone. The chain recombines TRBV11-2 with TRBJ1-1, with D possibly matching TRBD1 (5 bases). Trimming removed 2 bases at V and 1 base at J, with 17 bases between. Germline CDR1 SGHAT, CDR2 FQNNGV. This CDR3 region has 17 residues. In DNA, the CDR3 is TGTGCCAGCAGCTTAAGAGGTTCGGCGACAGCGAACACTGAAGCTTTCTTT. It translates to CASSLRGSATANTEAFF. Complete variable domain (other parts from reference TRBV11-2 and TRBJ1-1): EAGVAQSPRYKIIEKRQSVAFWCNPISGHATLYWYQQILGQGPKLLIQFQNNGVVDDSQLPKDRFSAERLKGVDSTLKIQPAKLEDSAVYLCASSLRGSATANTEAFFGQGTRLTVV.

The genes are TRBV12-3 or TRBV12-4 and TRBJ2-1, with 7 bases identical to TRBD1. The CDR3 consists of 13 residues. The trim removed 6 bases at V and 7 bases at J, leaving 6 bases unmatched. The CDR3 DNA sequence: TGTGCCAGCAGACTCGACAGGGCTAATGAGCAGTTCTTC. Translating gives CASRLDRANEQFF.

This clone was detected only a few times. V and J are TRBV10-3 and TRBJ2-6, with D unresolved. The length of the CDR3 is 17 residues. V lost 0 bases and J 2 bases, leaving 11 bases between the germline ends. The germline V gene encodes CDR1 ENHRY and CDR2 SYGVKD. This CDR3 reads CAISESNSVAGANVLTF. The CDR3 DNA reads TGTGCCATCAGTGAGTCTAATTCGGTAGCTGGGGCCAACGTCCTGACTTTC.

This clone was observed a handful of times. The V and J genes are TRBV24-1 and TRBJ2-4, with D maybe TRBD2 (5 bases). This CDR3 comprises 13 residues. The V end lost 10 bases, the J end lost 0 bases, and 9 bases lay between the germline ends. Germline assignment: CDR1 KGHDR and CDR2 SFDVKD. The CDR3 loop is CATAEGAKNIQYF. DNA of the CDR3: TGTGCCACTGCCGAGGGAGCCAAAAACATTCAGTACTTC.

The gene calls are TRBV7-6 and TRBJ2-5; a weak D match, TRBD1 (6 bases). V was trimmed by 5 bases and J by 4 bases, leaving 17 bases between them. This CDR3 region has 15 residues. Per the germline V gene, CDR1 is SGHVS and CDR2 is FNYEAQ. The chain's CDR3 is CASSQTIQGGETQYF. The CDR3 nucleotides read TGTGCCAGCAGCCAAACTATACAGGGTGGAGAGACCCAGTACTTC.

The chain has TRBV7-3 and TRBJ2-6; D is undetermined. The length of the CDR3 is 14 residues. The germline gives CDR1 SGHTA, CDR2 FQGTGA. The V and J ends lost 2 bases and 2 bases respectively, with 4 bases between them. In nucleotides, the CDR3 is TGTGCCAGCAGCTTATCTACTGGGGCCAACGTCCTGACTTTC. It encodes CASSLSTGANVLTF. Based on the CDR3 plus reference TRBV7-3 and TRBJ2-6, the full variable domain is GAGVSQTPSNKVTEKGKYVELRCDPISGHTALYWYRQSLGQGPEFLIYFQGTGAADDSGLPNDRFFAVRPEGSVSTLKIQRTERGDSAVYLCASSLSTGANVLTFGAGSRLTVL.

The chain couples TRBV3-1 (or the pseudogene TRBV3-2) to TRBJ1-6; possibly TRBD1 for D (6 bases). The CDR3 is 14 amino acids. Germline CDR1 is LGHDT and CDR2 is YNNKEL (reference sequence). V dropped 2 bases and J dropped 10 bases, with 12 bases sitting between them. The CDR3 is CASSQPDRRSPLHF. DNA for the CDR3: TGTGCCAGCAGCCAACCAGACAGGAGGTCACCCCTCCACTTT.

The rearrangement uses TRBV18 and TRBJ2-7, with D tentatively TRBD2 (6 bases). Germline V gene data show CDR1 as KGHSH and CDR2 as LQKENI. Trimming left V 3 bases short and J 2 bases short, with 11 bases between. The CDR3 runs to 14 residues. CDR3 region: CASSPGGGPYEQYF. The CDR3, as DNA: TGTGCCAGCTCACCGGGAGGAGGTCCCTACGAGCAGTACTTC.

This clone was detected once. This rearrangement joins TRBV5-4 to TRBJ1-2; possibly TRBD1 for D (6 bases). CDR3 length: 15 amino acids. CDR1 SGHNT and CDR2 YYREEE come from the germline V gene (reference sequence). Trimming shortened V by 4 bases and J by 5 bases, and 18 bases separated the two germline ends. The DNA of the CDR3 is TGTGCCAGCAGCACCCAGGGGCGGGGGTTGTATGGCTACACCTTC. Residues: CASSTQGRGLYGYTF. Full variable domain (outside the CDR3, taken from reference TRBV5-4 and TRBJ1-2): ETGVTQSPTHLIKTRGQQVTLRCSSQSGHNTVSWYQQALGQGPQFIFQYYREEENGRGNFPPRFSGLQFPNYSSELNVNALELDDSALYLCASSTQGRGLYGYTFGSGTRLTVV.

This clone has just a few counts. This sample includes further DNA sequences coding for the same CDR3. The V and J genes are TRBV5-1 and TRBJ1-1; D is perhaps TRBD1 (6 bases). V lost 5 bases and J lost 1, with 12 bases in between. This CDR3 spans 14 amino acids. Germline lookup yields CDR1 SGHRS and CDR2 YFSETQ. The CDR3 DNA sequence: TGCGCCAGCAGTCGGGGACAAGCGAACACTGAAGCTTTCTTT. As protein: CASSRGQANTEAFF.